This T cell receptor beta chain originates from a study of T cell changes during pregnancy in multiple sclerosis (dated by TCRdb to between 2018 and 2021). With respect to the entire study: The study looked at changes in the T cell repertoire across pregnancy in women with multiple sclerosis.

Notes on this clone: Its antigen is unknown. Base qualities are missing; no much larger clone stands one base away.

V sheds 2 bases and J sheds 3 bases, leaving 8 bases between their ends. The CDR3 sequence holds 14 residues, the cysteine and phenylalanine included. Here the CDR3 DNA is all that survives: 42 bases in frame from base 1. From the germline V gene (reference sequence), CDR1 is MNHEY and CDR2 is SMNVEV. The library was produced with the immunoSEQ multiplex PCR assay. TCRdb stores this immuneACCESS table with in-frame sequences only. Part of the clones is absent; in the studies checked, under half of the shortfall reflects unresolved V genes, and no reason is known for the rest. Within this sample are roughly 60,000 clones, with less than 95% of them counted one time only. The ten biggest clones cover more than 2% of the sample.

The specimen comprised peripheral blood, sampled in the second trimester of pregnancy. The rearrangement combines TRBV27 with TRBJ1-5; TRBD1 is perhaps the D gene, given 5 matching bases. This TCR derives from a female donor in good health, enrolled as a control in a pregnancy study. The DNA sequence is given as TGTGCCAGCAGTTTAATAGGGGACAATCAGCCCCAGCATTTT. The translation is CASSLIGDNQPQHF.